Shown below are 15 T cell receptor beta chains from a single sample sequenced in a study of Ad26.COV2.S vaccination and SARS-CoV-2 variants. Indicated treatment: roughly 19 received Ad26.COV2.S at low or high dose, single or two shots; roughly five received placebo; per-sample allocation not given. The study sampled participants on day 63 after the first vaccine or placebo injection. The data were produced by immunoSEQ multiplex PCR, yet TCRdb's version contains in-frame clones alone and is incomplete. This table holds hundreds of thousands of clones, roughly 84% found once. The sample consisted of peripheral blood, taken in a trial of Ad26.COV2.S vaccine versus placebo. These receptors all come from a person between 18 and 65 years old who received the Ad26.COV2.S COVID-19 vaccine or a placebo.

The V and J genes are TRBV11-1 and TRBJ2-5; D not resolved. The V and J ends lost 5 bases and 5 bases respectively, with 6 bases between them. The CDR3 has 11 residues. Germline lookup yields CDR1 SGHAT and CDR2 FQDESV (reference sequence). In nucleotides, the CDR3 is TGTGCCAGCAGCCCCGGGGAGACCCAGTACTTC. Its translation is CASSPGETQYF.

There are a few counts of this clone. The chain has TRBV3-1 (or the pseudogene TRBV3-2) and TRBJ2-3, with unresolved D. V was trimmed by 1 base and J by 7 bases, leaving 15 bases between them. The CDR3 is 15 residues long. Germline values: CDR1 LGHDT, CDR2 YNNKEL (reference sequence). DNA for the CDR3: TGTGCCAGCAGCCAAGCGGACGGCGCAGGATATACGCAGTATTTT. Translating gives CASSQADGAGYTQYF.

The CDR3: CASSPLRNEKLFF. CDR3 bases: TGTGCCAGCTCACCACTTAGGAATGAAAAACTGTTTTTT. This chain uses TRBV18 with TRBJ1-4; D is uncertain. Germline V gene sequence: CDR1 KGHSH, CDR2 LQKENI. The germline V and J ends were trimmed by 1 base and 5 bases, with 5 bases remaining between them. The CDR3 runs 13 residues.

This sequence joins TRBV11-3 and TRBJ2-1; 8 bases are shared with TRBD1. Germline V gene data show CDR1 as SGHNT and CDR2 as YENEEA. The V gene end was trimmed by 0 bases and the J gene end by 9 bases; junction bases not matched to a gene: 10. This CDR3 spans 16 amino acids. CDR3 loop: CASSLDGQGAGSEQFF. Here the CDR3 DNA reads TGTGCCAGCAGCTTAGATGGGCAGGGGGCTGGCAGTGAGCAGTTCTTC.

The V call is TRBV18, the J call TRBJ1-2, with TRBD1 as a possible D gene (6 bases). Trimming pared 3 bases from V and 4 bases from J, leaving 18 bases between. The CDR3 has 16 residues. CDR1 KGHSH and CDR2 LQKENI come from the germline V gene. CDR3 nucleotide sequence: TGTGCCAGCTCACCCCTTGAGCGACAGGTTGGCTATGGCTACACCTTC. Protein: CASSPLERQVGYGYTF.

The rearrangement links TRBV3-1 (or the pseudogene TRBV3-2) to TRBJ1-1; a possible D gene is TRBD1 (5 bases). Germline CDR1 and CDR2: LGHDT and YNNKEL (reference sequence). V shed 0 bases and J shed 6 bases, with 11 bases lying between them. The CDR3 extends over 14 amino acids. The CDR3 loop is CASSQDGGRAEAFF. The CDR3 nucleotides read TGTGCCAGCAGCCAAGATGGGGGTCGGGCTGAAGCTTTCTTT.

The chain joins TRBV2 to TRBJ1-5; TRBD1 matches 8 bases. Per germline, CDR1 SNHLY and CDR2 FYNNEI. J lost 6 bases, V lost 5 bases, and 18 bases had no gene match. This CDR3 has 18 amino acids. The CDR3 spells CASSPDRGLNGRVQPQHF. As DNA, the CDR3 is TGTGCCAGCAGTCCCGACAGGGGTCTTAACGGACGGGTTCAGCCCCAGCATTTT.

CDR3 sequence: CASSLPSSGGNTGELFF. In DNA, the CDR3 is TGTGCCAGCAGCCTCCCCTCTAGCGGGGGGAACACCGGGGAGCTGTTTTTT. The rearrangement uses TRBV9 and TRBJ2-2; 10 bases fit TRBD2. J lost 1 base, V lost 4 bases, and 7 bases had no gene match. The CDR3 spans 17 residues. Germline CDR1 is SGDLS and CDR2 is YYNGEE.

The V and J genes are TRBV11-2 and TRBJ1-2; D is possibly TRBD1 (6 bases). The CDR3 totals 16 residues. V was cut by 9 bases and J by 8 bases, with 28 bases left in between. The germline gives CDR1 SGHAT, CDR2 FQNNGV. The CDR3 region is CARPGQGLPPPYGYTF. The CDR3 region has the DNA TGTGCCAGGCCGGGACAAGGGTTACCACCCCCCTACGGCTACACCTTC.

V usage is TRBV3-1 (or the pseudogene TRBV3-2) and J usage is TRBJ1-4; D is perhaps TRBD1 (5 bases). Germline CDR1 is LGHDT and CDR2 is YNNKEL (reference sequence). This CDR3 has 15 residues. The V end lost 3 bases, the J end lost 6 bases, and 14 bases lay between the germline ends. The CDR3 loop reads CASSQRDGVYEKLFF. CDR3 DNA sequence: TGTGCCAGCAGCCAGCGGGACGGGGTATATGAAAAACTGTTTTTT.

The table lists this clone with a count of one. The rearrangement links TRBV15 to TRBJ2-6; D unresolved. CDR1 LNHNV and CDR2 YYDKDF come from the germline V gene (reference sequence). This CDR3 region has 17 residues. Trimming stripped 2 bases from V and 3 bases from J, with 14 bases between. CDR3 coding DNA: TGTGCCACCAGCAGACGTTATTTGGGCTATGGGGCCAACGTCCTGACTTTC. It specifies CATSRRYLGYGANVLTF.

The rearrangement joins TRBV29-1 to TRBJ2-2; 7 bases agree with TRBD1. Germline assignment: CDR1 SQVTM and CDR2 ANQGSEA. V trimming: 7 bases; J trimming: 1 base; junction bases outside the gene matches: 18. This CDR3 spans 18 amino acids. The DNA of the CDR3 is TGCAGCGCCAGAGATGACAGGGCCGTGACATGGAACACCGGGGAGCTGTTTTTT. Translating gives CSARDDRAVTWNTGELFF.

The J gene is TRBJ1-2, the V gene TRBV18; TRBD1 aligns across 9 bases. The CDR3 runs 15 residues. The V segment lost 4 bases and the J segment 4 bases; nucleotides outside the gene matches: 7. Germline CDR1 is KGHSH and CDR2 is LQKENI. CDR3 in amino acids: CASSQSDRGGYGYTF. CDR3 sequence (DNA): TGTGCCAGCTCACAATCGGACAGGGGAGGCTATGGCTACACCTTC.

The V and J genes are TRBV4-2 and TRBJ1-2; D is uncertain. This CDR3 is built from 12 residues. The germline V and J ends were trimmed by 0 bases and 10 bases, with 9 bases remaining between them. CDR1 and CDR2 from the germline V gene are LGHNA and YNFKEQ. CDR3 sequence reads: CASSQDRGVYTF. The CDR3 DNA reads TGTGCCAGCAGCCAAGATCGGGGTGTCTACACCTTC.

The chain couples TRBV6-1 to TRBJ1-5, with a weak D call TRBD1 (6 bases). Germline CDR1 MNHNS, CDR2 SASEGT. V lost 0 bases and J 6 bases, leaving 15 bases between the germline ends. The CDR3 sequence is 16 residues long. DNA for the CDR3: TGTGCCAGCAGTGAAGCCCCCCAGGGGCTGCGTCAGCCCCAGCATTTT. This gives the protein CASSEAPQGLRQPQHF.